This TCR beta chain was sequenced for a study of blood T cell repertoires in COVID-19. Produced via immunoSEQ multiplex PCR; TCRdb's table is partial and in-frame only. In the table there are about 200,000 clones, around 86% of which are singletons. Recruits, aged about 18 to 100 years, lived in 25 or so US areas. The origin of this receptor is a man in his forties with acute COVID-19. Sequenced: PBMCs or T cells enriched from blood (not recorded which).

The CDR3 DNA reads TGTGCCAGCAGTTTAGGACAGGGACGCGAGCAGTACTTC. It specifies CASSLGQGREQYF. This sequence joins TRBV28 and TRBJ2-7, with 8 bases fitting TRBD1. Germline CDR1 and CDR2: MDHEN and SYDVKM. The CDR3 consists of 13 residues. Trimming took 2 bases from V and 6 from J; bases not matched to a gene: 3.